Listed here are 21 T cell receptor beta chains from one sample, sequenced in a study of shared clonotypes between healthy human individuals. Data came from immunoSEQ multiplex PCR; TCRdb stores just in-frame clones and leaves some out. The sample yields about 1 million clones, approximately 76% seen once. Sequencing used memory CD4+ T cells sorted from blood. Subset specified: CD45RA-negative fraction. The receptors shown here come from a young man in good health.

Notes on this clone: Other nucleotide sequences in the sample specify the same CDR3. The J gene is TRBJ2-5, the V gene TRBV6-5; D not resolved. Looked up from germline, CDR1 is MNHEY and CDR2 is SVGAGI. The germline V and J ends were trimmed by 0 bases and 1 base, with 6 bases remaining between them. There are 14 residues in the CDR3. As DNA, the CDR3 is TGTGCCAGCAGTTACTCGTCCCTCCAAGAGACCCAGTACTTC. Translating gives CASSYSSLQETQYF.

The V call is TRBV30, the J call TRBJ2-3, with no clear D. CDR3 length equals 12 residues. Germline lookup yields CDR1 GTSNPN and CDR2 SVGIG (reference sequence). V was trimmed by 8 bases and J by 3 bases, leaving 12 bases between them. The CDR3 loop is CAQEMGTDTQYF. DNA for the CDR3: TGTGCCCAGGAGATGGGTACAGATACGCAGTATTTT.

V gene TRBV7-3 combines with J gene TRBJ1-3; no clear D gene. V lost 5 bases to trimming and J lost 6 bases, with 8 bases between them. CDR3 length: 12 residues. Germline V lookup: CDR1 SGHTA, CDR2 FQGTGA. CDR3 sequence: CASSPKVNTIYF. In DNA form, the CDR3 reads TGTGCCAGCAGCCCCAAGGTAAACACCATATATTTT.

This chain uses TRBV6-1 with TRBJ1-6, with 7 positions matching TRBD1. The CDR3 is 15 amino acids. After removal of 0 bases from V and 5 bases from J, the junction contained 1 base not matched to a gene. Germline lookup yields CDR1 MNHNS and CDR2 SASEGT. The CDR3 protein is CASSEAGQNNSPLHF. The CDR3 DNA is TGTGCCAGCAGTGAAGCGGGACAGAATAATTCACCCCTCCACTTT.

The chain uses TRBV11-2 and TRBJ2-6, with 8 bases lining up with TRBD1. V was pared by 5 bases and J by 3 bases, with 6 bases of the junction left unmatched. This CDR3 is 16 amino acids long. CDR1 is SGHAT and CDR2 is FQNNGV in the germline V gene. The CDR3 here is CASSKDRVGGANVLTF. The CDR3 DNA follows: TGTGCCAGCAGCAAGGACAGGGTTGGTGGGGCCAACGTCCTGACTTTC.

The rearrangement uses TRBV30 and TRBJ1-1; possible D gene TRBD1, 6 bases. Per germline, CDR1 GTSNPN and CDR2 SVGIG (reference sequence). The ends were cut back, 0 bases at V and 6 bases at J, with 14 bases in the middle. The CDR3 has 14 residues. As DNA, the CDR3 is TGTGCCTGGAGTGTACTTAGGGGGAGGGCTGAAGCTTTCTTT. This gives the protein CAWSVLRGRAEAFF.

Many counts were recorded for this clone. This chain links TRBV6-5 with TRBJ1-1; D unresolved. The CDR3 is made up of 13 amino acids. V lost 6 bases to trimming and J lost 1 base, with 9 bases between them. CDR1 is MNHEY and CDR2 is SVGAGI in the germline V gene. CDR3 nucleotides: TGTGCCAGCAGGAGTTACCGGAACACTGAAGCTTTCTTT. Translated: CASRSYRNTEAFF.

The rearrangement links TRBV7-3 to TRBJ2-3; D remains unclear. V shed 1 base and J shed 2 bases, with 10 bases lying between them. The CDR3 has 15 residues. CDR1 SGHTA and CDR2 FQGTGA come from the germline V gene. CDR3 region: CASSLRPATTDTQYF. The CDR3 bases are TGTGCCAGCAGCTTAAGACCGGCTACCACAGATACGCAGTATTTT.

Turning to this clone: Different DNA sequences within this sample yield the same CDR3. V is TRBV9 and J is TRBJ2-2; D uncertain. CDR1 SGDLS and CDR2 YYNGEE come from the germline V gene. The CDR3 has 14 residues. V was pared by 0 bases and J by 2 bases, with 5 bases between. The CDR3 DNA sequence: TGTGCCAGCAGCGTAGTACCAAACACCGGGGAGCTGTTTTTT. Amino acids: CASSVVPNTGELFF.

The chain employs TRBV5-1 and TRBJ2-5; 11 bases fit TRBD2. The CDR3 has 18 amino acids. CDR1 is SGHRS, CDR2 YFSETQ, per germline. V trimming: 3 bases; J trimming: 2 bases; junction bases outside the gene matches: 12. CDR3 sequence reads: CASSSGASGGTTQETQYF. CDR3 DNA: TGCGCCAGCAGCTCTGGGGCTAGCGGGGGGACGACGCAAGAGACCCAGTACTTC. Combining the CDR3 with reference TRBV5-1 and TRBJ2-5 gives the whole variable domain KAGVTQTPRYLIKTRGQQVTLSCSPISGHRSVSWYQQTPGQGLQFLFEYFSETQRNKGNFPGRFSGRQFSNSRSEMNVSTLELGDSALYLCASSSGASGGTTQETQYFGPGTRLLVL.

J is TRBJ2-5 and V is TRBV5-6; D possibly corresponds to TRBD1 (5 bases). The CDR3 contains 14 residues. V lost 6 bases and J lost 1, with 13 bases in between. CDR1 and CDR2 from the germline V gene are SGHDT and YYEEEE. The CDR3 region is CASNKGQGQETQYF. The CDR3 region has the DNA TGTGCCAGCAACAAAGGGCAGGGCCAAGAGACCCAGTACTTC.

The chain joins TRBV6-1 to TRBJ2-1; possibly TRBD2 for D (5 bases). V was cut by 2 bases and J by 11 bases, with 13 bases left in between. CDR3 size: 13 residues. Germline V gene lookup returns CDR1 MNHNS and CDR2 SASEGT. The chain's CDR3 is CASSERKLAQQFF. CDR3 in DNA: TGTGCCAGCAGTGAAAGGAAGTTAGCGCAGCAGTTCTTC.

The rearrangement links TRBV7-3 to TRBJ2-1; perhaps TRBD1 as D (6 bases). Looked up from germline, CDR1 is SGHTA and CDR2 is FQGTGA. This CDR3 spans 12 amino acids. V was pared by 5 bases and J by 8 bases, with 10 bases between. This CDR3 is CASSPQGDEQFF. Here the CDR3 DNA reads TGTGCCAGCAGCCCACAGGGTGATGAGCAGTTCTTC.

The chain links TRBV6-1 to TRBJ2-5; 8 bases map to TRBD1. V lost 6 bases, J lost 7 bases, and 7 bases stayed unmatched. Germline CDR1 is MNHNS and CDR2 is SASEGT. This CDR3 contains 13 residues. Here the CDR3 DNA reads TGTGCCAGCAGGGACGTACAGGGGGGGACCCAGTACTTC. It translates to CASRDVQGGTQYF.

This clone was detected ten times or more. Within the sample, other DNA sequences also encode this same CDR3. The V call is TRBV5-1, the J call TRBJ2-7, with D possibly TRBD1 on 5 matching bases. There are 12 residues in the CDR3. Germline CDR1 and CDR2: SGHRS and YFSETQ. Trimming took 2 bases from V and 4 from J, leaving 7 bases between them. CDR3 sequence: CASSFQGYEQYF. CDR3 DNA sequence: TGCGCCAGCAGCTTTCAGGGTTACGAGCAGTACTTC.

V usage is TRBV10-3 and J usage is TRBJ2-7; D ambiguous. V lost 6 bases and J lost 0, with 9 bases in between. Germline CDR1 reads ENHRY; CDR2 reads SYGVKD. This CDR3 region has 13 residues. The CDR3 loop is CAISQHSSYEQYF. The CDR3 region has the DNA TGTGCCATCAGCCAACATAGCTCCTACGAGCAGTACTTC.

The chain uses TRBV14 and TRBJ1-6, with D unclear. V dropped 2 bases and J dropped 10 bases, with 6 bases sitting between them. This CDR3 has 12 amino acids. Germline V CDR1 and CDR2: SGHDN, FVKESK. CDR3 residues: CASSQLGSPLHF. The CDR3 DNA reads TGTGCCAGCAGCCAACTGGGGTCACCCCTCCACTTT.

The table lists this clone with a few counts. This rearrangement joins TRBV7-2 to TRBJ2-7; maybe TRBD1 (6 bases). CDR1 is SGHTA and CDR2 is FQGNSA in the germline V gene. The CDR3 is 15 amino acids. V dropped 2 bases and J dropped 3 bases, with 14 bases sitting between them. DNA of the CDR3: TGTGCCAGCAGCTTATACCCAGGACAGAGCTACGAGCAGTACTTC. Translated, it gives CASSLYPGQSYEQYF.

The V gene is TRBV11-2, the J gene TRBJ2-7; D gene uncertain. Per the germline V gene, CDR1 is SGHAT and CDR2 is FQNNGV. Trimming shortened V by 6 bases and J by 0 bases, and 18 bases separated the two germline ends. The CDR3 extends over 16 amino acids. CDR3 amino acids: CASSILKEQRSYEQYF. CDR3 bases: TGTGCCAGCAGTATCCTGAAGGAACAGCGCTCCTACGAGCAGTACTTC.

V is TRBV7-9 and J is TRBJ1-1; 10 nucleotides align to TRBD1. The junction had 9 bases not matched to a gene; V was cut back by 6 bases and J by 2 bases. The germline CDR1 and CDR2 sequences are SEHNR and FQNEAQ (reference sequence). The CDR3 covers 16 residues. CDR3 sequence: CASRSGTGAPNTEAFF. CDR3 coding DNA: TGTGCCAGCAGATCCGGGACAGGGGCCCCAAACACTGAAGCTTTCTTT.

The chain combines TRBV6-5 with TRBJ2-5; 9 positions agree with TRBD1. The better agreement between TRBJ2-7 and the DNA end casts doubt on the J call. CDR3 length: 15 residues. CDR1 is MNHEY, CDR2 SVGAGI, per germline. CDR3 DNA: TGTGCCAGCAGTTACGGGGGGGGACAGGGAGCCGAGCAGTACTTC. Residues: CASSYGGGQGAEQYF.